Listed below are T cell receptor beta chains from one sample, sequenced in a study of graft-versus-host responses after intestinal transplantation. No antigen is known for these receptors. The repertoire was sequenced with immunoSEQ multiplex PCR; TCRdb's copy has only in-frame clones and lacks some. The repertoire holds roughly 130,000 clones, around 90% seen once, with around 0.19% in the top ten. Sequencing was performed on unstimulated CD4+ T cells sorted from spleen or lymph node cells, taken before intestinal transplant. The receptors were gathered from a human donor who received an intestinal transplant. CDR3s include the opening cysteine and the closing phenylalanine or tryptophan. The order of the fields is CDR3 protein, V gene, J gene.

CDR3: CASSGFSGRAYNEQFF
V: TRBV28
J: TRBJ2-1

CDR3: CASSLFGEQETQYF
V: TRBV5-1
J: TRBJ2-5

CDR3: CASSIGVFSDTQYF
V: TRBV19
J: TRBJ2-3

CDR3: CASSPPGQAYEQYF
V: TRBV6-1
J: TRBJ2-7

CDR3: CASSPYRLAGGTDTQYF
V: TRBV27
J: TRBJ2-3

CDR3: CATSRDLGTNTIYF
V: TRBV15
J: TRBJ1-3

CDR3: CAISELRGAAEAFF
V: TRBV10-3
J: TRBJ1-1

CDR3: CASSQDSGQGRETQYF
V: TRBV4-3
J: TRBJ2-5

CDR3: CASSQTDRLETRGNTIYF
V: TRBV5-1
J: TRBJ1-3

CDR3: CASSLLGYNEQFF
V: TRBV7-8
J: TRBJ2-1

CDR3: CASSSGTGRSPLHF
V: TRBV13
J: TRBJ1-6

CDR3: CASSATANTGELFF
V: TRBV6-5
J: TRBJ2-2

CDR3: CASRRLAGEETQYF
V: TRBV5-1
J: TRBJ2-5

CDR3: CASSLRSGATYEQYF
V: TRBV5-1
J: TRBJ2-7

CDR3: CASSSGLAGGSGTGELFF
V: TRBV5-1
J: TRBJ2-2

CDR3: CASSQARGPSGRQETQYF
V: TRBV4-1
J: TRBJ2-5

CDR3: CSVVTGLNTEAFF
V: TRBV29-1
J: TRBJ1-1

CDR3: CASSRGKDSNQPQHF
V: TRBV19
J: TRBJ1-5

CDR3: CASSLAGRETQYF
V: TRBV7-7
J: TRBJ2-5

CDR3: CASSLSRGTRYTGELFF
V: TRBV27
J: TRBJ2-2

CDR3: CAWSLGRRLGEKLFF
V: TRBV30
J: TRBJ1-4

CDR3: CASSFGDESRSGNTIYF
V: TRBV7-3
J: TRBJ1-3

CDR3: CASSLARLAGADTQYF
V: TRBV7-2
J: TRBJ2-3

CDR3: CASSFSSRDSSYEQYF
V: TRBV28
J: TRBJ2-7

CDR3: CASSLVGNQPQHF
V: TRBV5-1
J: TRBJ1-5

CDR3: CASTVGPGELFF
V: TRBV28
J: TRBJ2-2

CDR3: CASSSTETGSSGNTIYF
V: TRBV27
J: TRBJ1-3

CDR3: CASSGTSGLYNEQFF
V: TRBV11-2
J: TRBJ2-1

CDR3: CAWSQGRDTGELFF
V: TRBV30
J: TRBJ2-2

CDR3: CATSPYGNQPQHF
V: TRBV15
J: TRBJ1-5

CDR3: CASRVRGSSTDTQYF
V: TRBV19
J: TRBJ2-3

CDR3: CASSEETGGVYTGELFF
V: TRBV6-1
J: TRBJ2-2

CDR3: CASSLTSKADTQYF
V: TRBV7-2
J: TRBJ2-3

CDR3: CASSKQGSDTQYF
V: TRBV6-6
J: TRBJ2-3

CDR3: CASSARLAGVGANVLTF
V: TRBV19
J: TRBJ2-6

CDR3: CASSIREYRGETQYF
V: TRBV19
J: TRBJ2-5

CDR3: CASRRQGLANTEAFF
V: TRBV5-4
J: TRBJ1-1

CDR3: CASSLYGTPTHNYEQYF
V: TRBV5-6
J: TRBJ2-7

CDR3: CASSFSGTNTGELFF
V: TRBV7-2
J: TRBJ2-2

CDR3: CASSYGAMNTEAFF
V: TRBV6-5
J: TRBJ1-1

CDR3: CAWSVKLNTEAFF
V: TRBV30
J: TRBJ1-1

CDR3: CASSEIILSYEQYF
V: TRBV6-1
J: TRBJ2-7

CDR3: CGAGRALTDTQYF
V: TRBV30
J: TRBJ2-3

CDR3: CASSKQGTTNYGYTF
V: TRBV21-1
J: TRBJ1-2

CDR3: CASSLGLSSYNEQFF
V: TRBV18
J: TRBJ2-1

CDR3: CASGKSASGPTDTQYF
V: TRBV19
J: TRBJ2-3

CDR3: CASSVATPANTGELFF
V: TRBV9
J: TRBJ2-2